These T cell receptor beta chains were read from a single sample in a study of CD8 T cells in Susac syndrome. Each CDR3 protein gets one entry after TCRdb re-called the immunoSEQ multiplex PCR reads with MiXCR. This sample has about 200,000 distinct CDR3 sequences, with 90% to 95% found just once. Sequenced: CD4+ T cells from PBMCs. These receptors were collected from a human donor with Susac syndrome. The CDR3 runs from the conserved cysteine through the conserved F or W. The D gene is left open where the match is weak. Only part of the rows carry a size: once, few, many, or a class if the clone is expanded.

clone size: .
J gene: TRBJ1-4
V gene: TRBV4-1
D gene: .
CDR3 DNA: TGCGCCAGCAGCCAATCTAGGACAGAGTCGAATGAAAAACTGTTTTTT
CDR3 protein: CASSQSRTESNEKLFF

clone size: few
J gene: TRBJ1-1
V gene: TRBV2
D gene: .
CDR3 DNA: TGTGCCAGCAGTGCTACTGAAGCTTTCTTT
CDR3 protein: CASSATEAFF

clone size: .
J gene: TRBJ1-5
V gene: TRBV7-2
D gene: .
CDR3 DNA: TGTGCCAGCAGCTTCGGGCAGGGAAGCAATCAGCCCCAGCATTTT
CDR3 protein: CASSFGQGSNQPQHF

clone size: .
J gene: TRBJ2-2
V gene: TRBV20-1
D gene: TRBD1
CDR3 DNA: TGCAGTGCTAGAGCAGGGGGCCTTAACACCGGGGAGCTGTTTTTT
CDR3 protein: CSARAGGLNTGELFF

clone size: once
J gene: TRBJ1-6
V gene: TRBV30
D gene: .
CDR3 DNA: TGTGCCTGGAGCGGAGCGGGGGGGCGGATTGTAACCCTCCACTTT
CDR3 protein: CAWSGAGGRIVTLHF

clone size: .
J gene: TRBJ2-7
V gene: TRBV6-6
D gene: TRBD2
CDR3 DNA: TGTGCCAGCAGCCCAACTAGCGGGTTCTCCTACGAGCAGTACTTC
CDR3 protein: CASSPTSGFSYEQYF

clone size: few
J gene: TRBJ2-5
V gene: TRBV18
D gene: .
CDR3 DNA: TGTGCCAGCTCACCCGGACGTAACCAAGAGACCCAGTACTTC
CDR3 protein: CASSPGRNQETQYF

clone size: .
J gene: TRBJ1-4
V gene: TRBV9
D gene: .
CDR3 DNA: TGTGCCAGCAGCGCAGACGGAGTGACTAATGAAAAACTGTTTTTT
CDR3 protein: CASSADGVTNEKLFF

clone size: .
J gene: TRBJ1-5
V gene: TRBV4-1
D gene: TRBD1
CDR3 DNA: TGCGCCAGCAGCCAAGGACAGGGGGCAGTTCAGCCCCAGCATTTT
CDR3 protein: CASSQGQGAVQPQHF

clone size: .
J gene: TRBJ1-5
V gene: TRBV30
D gene: .
CDR3 DNA: TGTGCCTGGAGTATAGGGCTTAATCAGCCCCAGCATTTT
CDR3 protein: CAWSIGLNQPQHF

clone size: once
J gene: TRBJ2-1
V gene: TRBV7-8
D gene: .
CDR3 DNA: TGTGCCAGCAGCTTAGGGGGCCGGGCCGAGACCTACAATGAGCAGTTCTTC
CDR3 protein: CASSLGGRAETYNEQFF

clone size: .
J gene: TRBJ1-1
V gene: TRBV6-5
D gene: .
CDR3 DNA: TGTGCCAGCAGTTACGGGAAGAACACTGAAGCTTTCTTT
CDR3 protein: CASSYGKNTEAFF

clone size: .
J gene: TRBJ2-1
V gene: TRBV5-4
D gene: TRBD2
CDR3 DNA: TGTGCCAGCAGCTTCTCCTGGACTAGCCGGGATGAGCAGTTCTTC
CDR3 protein: CASSFSWTSRDEQFF

clone size: .
J gene: TRBJ1-6
V gene: TRBV20-1
D gene: .
CDR3 DNA: TGCAGTGCTAGACGGACGGATAATTCACCCCTCCACTTT
CDR3 protein: CSARRTDNSPLHF

clone size: .
J gene: TRBJ1-2
V gene: TRBV19
D gene: .
CDR3 DNA: TGTGCCAGTAGTAGGGGGGATGGCTACACCTTC
CDR3 protein: CASSRGDGYTF

clone size: .
J gene: TRBJ2-1
V gene: TRBV4-1
D gene: TRBD2
CDR3 DNA: TGCGCCAGCAGCCAAGATCAAGGGACTAGCGGGTTGTGGAGGGGCTACAATGAGCAGTTCTTC
CDR3 protein: CASSQDQGTSGLWRGYNEQFF

clone size: .
J gene: TRBJ1-6
V gene: TRBV4-1
D gene: .
CDR3 DNA: TGCGCCAGCAGCCAAGGTTATCAGAGCTCCTATAATTCACCCCTCCACTTT
CDR3 protein: CASSQGYQSSYNSPLHF

clone size: .
J gene: TRBJ1-5
V gene: TRBV4-1
D gene: .
CDR3 DNA: TGCGCCAGCAGCCGGGTCAAAGGGGAATCCAATCAGCCCCAGCATTTT
CDR3 protein: CASSRVKGESNQPQHF

clone size: few
J gene: TRBJ1-5
V gene: TRBV20-1
D gene: TRBD1
CDR3 DNA: TGCAGTGCTAGGGATACCGGGACAGGGAGTCAGCCCCAGCATTTT
CDR3 protein: CSARDTGTGSQPQHF

clone size: .
J gene: TRBJ1-5
V gene: TRBV24-1
D gene: .
CDR3 DNA: TGTGCCACCAGTGGTTTAGTAGGTCGTCCCCAGCTTTTT
CDR3 protein: CATSGLVGRPQLF

clone size: .
J gene: TRBJ2-1
V gene: TRBV19
D gene: .
CDR3 DNA: TGTGCCAGTAGTACTCATTACAATGAGCAGTTCTTC
CDR3 protein: CASSTHYNEQFF

clone size: .
J gene: TRBJ2-7
V gene: TRBV20-1
D gene: TRBD2
CDR3 DNA: TGCAGTGCTGAGACTAGCGTGTTCTACGAGCAGTACTTC
CDR3 protein: CSAETSVFYEQYF

clone size: .
J gene: TRBJ2-3
V gene: TRBV9
D gene: TRBD2
CDR3 DNA: TGTGCCAGCAGCGTAGTGGGAGGGACGGAGGAAAATACGCAGTATTTT
CDR3 protein: CASSVVGGTEENTQYF

clone size: .
J gene: TRBJ2-2
V gene: TRBV6-2/TRBV6-3
D gene: .
CDR3 DNA: TGTGCCAGCAGTCCTTGGCGAGGGGCGAACACCGGGGAGCTGTTTTTT
CDR3 protein: CASSPWRGANTGELFF

clone size: .
J gene: TRBJ2-5
V gene: TRBV9
D gene: TRBD2
CDR3 DNA: TGTGCCAGCAGCGTTTCTCAGCGGGGGGGCCAAGAGACCCAGTACTTC
CDR3 protein: CASSVSQRGGQETQYF

clone size: once
J gene: TRBJ2-7
V gene: TRBV20-1
D gene: TRBD2
CDR3 DNA: TGCAGTGCTCCCCCGAAAGGGAGGGACTACGAGCAGTACTTC
CDR3 protein: CSAPPKGRDYEQYF